This T cell receptor (beta chain) was captured in a study of blood T cell repertoires in COVID-19 (dated by TCRdb to between 2020 and 2021). A note on the overall study: Collaborator samples came from the United States, Italy and Spain and covered acute and convalescent phases of COVID-19. Where available, HLA class I and class II types were obtained from metadata supplied by the sample provider rather than from assay-based typing. Deeply sampled blood TCRbeta repertoires from subjects exposed to, actively infected with, or recovered from COVID-19 were included in the dataset. The material from the prospective study consisted of cDNA or gDNA derived from T cells, B-cell-depleted T cells, or PBMCs. A freely available public database, intended as a resource for researchers studying the immune response to SARS-CoV-2, is where the repertoires were released. Samples were obtained from the ongoing ImmuneRACE study (first 160 participants) and from 1,254 subjects provided by 6 global collaborators. Nearly every sample came with metadata listing a de-identified subject ID, COVID-19 status, age in years and sex.

From the germline V gene, CDR1 is MDHEN and CDR2 is SYDVKM. From its cysteine to its phenylalanine, the CDR3 spans 15 amino acids. Just CDR3 DNA is preserved here, 45 bases in frame from base 1. V has 6 bases trimmed and J has 0 bases trimmed; junction bases matching no gene number 4. Here is what the overall study found, with its caveats: Clinical and demographic metadata were provided uncurated, with the amount varying by source and participant.

TCRbeta CDR3 regions were amplified from genomic DNA using the immunoSEQ Assay, a bias-controlled multiplex PCR. The original methods were these. Within the assay, amplification of reference gene primers was used to estimate how many nucleated cells each sample contained. To quantify the absolute abundance of each unique TCRbeta CDR3 rearrangement, sequence reads were collapsed and filtered. For each sample, productive Simpson clonality was calculated by taking the square root of Simpson's diversity index across productive rearrangements. TCRdb limited this immuneACCESS table to in-frame rearrangements with V and J called. A share of clones is missing; checked studies link under half to unresolved V genes, and the rest is unexplained. V and J calls plus clone size are reproduced from that table; the DNA served to infer D and trimming. Across this sample there are over 120,000 clones, with about 80% seen only once. The biggest ten clones account for 4% of the sample.

With regard to this clone: It lacks a known antigen. No per-base quality is available; no much larger clone lies one base away.

Collaborating institutions collected whole blood in K2EDTA tubes following their own protocols. For TCRbeta analysis, collaborators shipped samples in one of three forms: frozen whole blood, isolated PBMCs, or DNA extracted from either of those sample types. The sequencing input was peripheral blood. This clonotype was sampled from a woman aged 55-70 years with acute or convalescent COVID-19. This sequence uses TRBV28 and TRBJ2-2; 7 bases in between match TRBD1. The CDR3: CASRTGPTNTGELFF. The DNA reads as follows: TGTGCCAGCAGGACAGGGCCCACGAACACCGGGGAGCTGTTTTTT.